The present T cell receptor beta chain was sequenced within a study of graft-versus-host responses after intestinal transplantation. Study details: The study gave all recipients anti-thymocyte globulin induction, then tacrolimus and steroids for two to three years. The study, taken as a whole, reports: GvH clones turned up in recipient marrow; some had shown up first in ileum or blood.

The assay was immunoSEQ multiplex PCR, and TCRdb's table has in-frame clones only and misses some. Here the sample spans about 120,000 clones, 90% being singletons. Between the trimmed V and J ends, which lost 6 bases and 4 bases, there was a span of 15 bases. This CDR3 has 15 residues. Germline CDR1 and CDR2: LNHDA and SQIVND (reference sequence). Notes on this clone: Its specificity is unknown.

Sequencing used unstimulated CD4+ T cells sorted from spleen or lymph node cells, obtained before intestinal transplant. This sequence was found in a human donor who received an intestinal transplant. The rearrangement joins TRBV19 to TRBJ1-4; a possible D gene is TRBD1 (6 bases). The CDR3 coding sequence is TGTGCCAGTAGGGGACAAGGGCAGCTTAATGAAAAACTGTTTTTT. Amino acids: CASRGQGQLNEKLFF.